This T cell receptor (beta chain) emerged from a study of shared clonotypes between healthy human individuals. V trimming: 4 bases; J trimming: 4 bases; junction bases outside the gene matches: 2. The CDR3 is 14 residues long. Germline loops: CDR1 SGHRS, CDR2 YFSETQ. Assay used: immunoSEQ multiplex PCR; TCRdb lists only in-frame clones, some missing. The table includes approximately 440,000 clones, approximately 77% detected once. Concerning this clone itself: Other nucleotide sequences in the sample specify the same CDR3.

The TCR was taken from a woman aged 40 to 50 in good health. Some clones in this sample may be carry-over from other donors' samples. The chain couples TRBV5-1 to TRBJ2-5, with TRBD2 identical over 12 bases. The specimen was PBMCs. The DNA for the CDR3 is TGCGCCAGCAGCCCGGGACTAGCGGGAGAGACCCAGTACTTC. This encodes CASSPGLAGETQYF.